Here is one T cell receptor beta chain with its context. Its antigen remains unknown. CDR3 and TCR beta VDJ profiling relied on genomic DNA as the template. TCRdb used MiXCR to reprocess the reads, holding one entry per CDR3 protein. The table records some 180,000 distinct CDR3 sequences, under 55% of them present only once. This sample was taken from a study of CD8+CD57+ T cells in acquired aplastic anemia. Study as a whole: The mean DNA yield obtained from sorted CD4+ and CD8+ cells came to roughly 3.4 ug. The study, taken as a whole, reports: Comparison of patients with controls identified nearly 30 shared CD8+ CDR3 sequences. Patients versus controls showed no significant CD8+ Simpson's diversity difference.

The sequence was obtained from a human donor in good health. Sequenced material: sorted CD4+, CD8+, or CD8+CD57+ T cells (not recorded which) from PBMCs.

As DNA, the CDR3 is TGTGCCAGTAGTACCCGAATTAGCGGGGGAGGCCCAGATACGCAGTATTTT. It codes for CASSTRISGGGPDTQYF. The V gene is TRBV19, the J gene TRBJ2-3; the match to TRBD2 covers 9 bases. The CDR3 spans 17 residues. Unmatched junction bases numbered 12, after V lost 4 bases and J lost 4 bases. CDR1 is LNHDA and CDR2 is SQIVND in the germline V gene (reference sequence).